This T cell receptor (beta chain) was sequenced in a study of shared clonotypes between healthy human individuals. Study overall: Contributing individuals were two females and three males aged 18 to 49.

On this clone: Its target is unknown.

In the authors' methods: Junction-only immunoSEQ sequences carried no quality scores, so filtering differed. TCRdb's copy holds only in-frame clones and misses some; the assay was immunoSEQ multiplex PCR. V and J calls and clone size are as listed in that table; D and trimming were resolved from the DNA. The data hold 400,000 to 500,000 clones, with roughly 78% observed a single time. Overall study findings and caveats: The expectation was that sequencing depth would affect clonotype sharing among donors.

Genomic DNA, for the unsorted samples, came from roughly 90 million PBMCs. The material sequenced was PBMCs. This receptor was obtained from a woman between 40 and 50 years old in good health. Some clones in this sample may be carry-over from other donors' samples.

The CDR3 is CASRSGGSNEQFF. In DNA form, the CDR3 reads TGTGCCAGCAGATCGGGAGGTTCCAATGAGCAGTTCTTC. The V and J genes are TRBV27 and TRBJ2-1, with 7 bases identical to TRBD2. Trimming at V came to 6 bases and at J to 6 bases, leaving 5 bases not matched to a gene. This CDR3 is 13 amino acids long. Looked up from germline, CDR1 is MNHEY and CDR2 is SMNVEV (reference sequence).